The T cell receptor (beta chain) described here comes from a study of CDR3 diversity in severe acne. Each CDR3 protein is one row after TCRdb ran MiXCR on the PCR reads. The profile covers approximately 77,000 distinct CDR3 sequences, with approximately 49% appearing a single time and around a tenth taken by the ten largest. This clonotype was detected ten times or more. The specimen sequenced was blood. The receptor comes from a male donor with severe acne vulgaris.

Here the CDR3 reads CASSLVRDSQPDTQYF. In DNA form, the CDR3 reads TGCGCCAGCAGCTTGGTTCGGGACAGCCAACCAGATACGCAGTATTTT. The chain is built from TRBV5-1 and TRBJ2-3; 7 bases fit TRBD1. V gave up 0 bases and J gave up 4 bases; unmatched junction bases: 8. Per germline, CDR1 SGHRS and CDR2 YFSETQ. The CDR3 spans 16 residues. The full variable domain, its missing parts supplied by reference TRBV5-1 and TRBJ2-3, is KAGVTQTPRYLIKTRGQQVTLSCSPISGHRSVSWYQQTPGQGLQFLFEYFSETQRNKGNFPGRFSGRQFSNSRSEMNVSTLELGDSALYLCASSLVRDSQPDTQYFGPGTRLTVL.